The rows below give T cell receptor beta chains drawn from one sample of a study of cytomegalovirus exposure and HLA in healthy donors. Libraries were prepared by immunoSEQ multiplex PCR; TCRdb keeps only in-frame clonotypes and omits some of them. Here the sample spans over 200,000 clones, roughly 90% being singletons. Sequenced sample: PBMCs. These receptors originate from a young woman in good health and CMV-seronegative. CDR3s include the opening cysteine and the closing phenylalanine or tryptophan. Fields, in order: J gene, D gene, V gene, clone size, CDR3 protein, CDR3 DNA. A D gene is named only where the DNA matches it firmly. Size is omitted from some rows. Given values are once, few, many or a class for expanded clones.

>TRBJ1-2|-|TRBV15|-
CATSRDLGPYGYTF
TGTGCCACCAGCAGAGATCTGGGGCCCTATGGCTACACCTTC
>TRBJ2-3|-|TRBV28|-
CASSLQTDTQYF
TGTGCCAGCAGTTTACAGACAGATACGCAGTATTTT
>TRBJ2-1|-|TRBV7-9|-
CASSFNREQFF
TGTGCCAGCAGCTTTAACCGGGAGCAGTTCTTC
>TRBJ2-7|-|TRBV7-9|-
CASSKQGSLYEQYF
TGTGCCAGCAGCAAGCAGGGGTCATTGTACGAGCAGTACTTC
>TRBJ2-3|TRBD2|TRBV11-2|-
CASSSRLAGSADTQYF
TGTGCCAGCAGCTCGAGACTAGCGGGATCGGCAGATACGCAGTATTTT
>TRBJ2-7|-|TRBV15|-
CATSITTSYEQYF
TGTGCCACCAGCATAACAACATCCTACGAGCAGTACTTC
>TRBJ2-1|-|TRBV7-7|-
CASSLRSGYPYNEQFF
TGTGCCAGCAGCTTACGTTCAGGATACCCCTACAATGAGCAGTTCTTC
>TRBJ2-6|TRBD2|TRBV5-1|-
CASSTGTTGANVLTF
TGCGCCAGCAGCACCGGGACTACTGGGGCCAACGTCCTGACTTTC
>TRBJ1-5|-|TRBV10-2|-
CASSRASNQPQHF
TGCGCCAGCTCGCGGGCAAGCAATCAGCCCCAGCATTTT
>TRBJ1-2|TRBD1|TRBV6-6|-
CASSYQGDYGYTF
TGTGCCAGCAGTTATCAGGGGGACTATGGCTACACCTTC
>TRBJ2-3|-|TRBV9|-
CASSGGGGGLTDTQYF
TGTGCCAGCAGCGGAGGGGGCGGGGGGCTCACAGATACGCAGTATTTT
>TRBJ2-7|TRBD1|TRBV6-5|-
CASSQTGGEYEQYF
TGTGCCAGCAGTCAAACAGGGGGCGAGTACGAGCAGTACTTC
>TRBJ1-5|-|TRBV6-1|-
CASSEPRGVNQPQHF
TGTGCCAGCAGTGAACCTCGGGGGGTCAATCAGCCCCAGCATTTT
>TRBJ1-2|-|TRBV4-2|-
CASSQDVGGVNYGYTF
TGTGCCAGCAGCCAAGACGTGGGAGGAGTTAACTATGGCTACACCTTC
>TRBJ2-1|TRBD2|TRBV7-9|-
CASSLYGTSGGNEQFF
TGTGCCAGCAGCTTATATGGGACTAGCGGGGGTAATGAGCAGTTCTTC
>TRBJ2-7|-|TRBV19|-
CASNSGEPYEQYF
TGTGCCAGTAACTCAGGTGAACCCTACGAGCAGTACTTC
>TRBJ2-7|-|TRBV4-2|-
CASSQDVGFPGGYEQYF
TGTGCCAGCAGCCAAGACGTAGGGTTTCCCGGGGGATACGAGCAGTACTTC
>TRBJ1-5|-|TRBV4-3|few
CASSPTVSNQPQHF
TGCGCCAGCAGCCCGACAGTTAGCAATCAGCCCCAGCATTTT
>TRBJ2-1|-|TRBV5-6|-
CASSILMEGTNSYNEQFF
TGTGCCAGCAGCATTCTCATGGAGGGGACGAACTCCTACAATGAGCAGTTCTTC
>TRBJ1-1|TRBD1|TRBV6-1|-
CASSPGQWGSEAFF
TGTGCCAGCAGTCCGGGACAGTGGGGCTCTGAAGCTTTCTTT
>TRBJ2-3|TRBD2|TRBV19|-
CASSGSGGPDTQYF
TGTGCCAGTAGTGGTAGCGGGGGCCCAGATACGCAGTATTTT
>TRBJ2-5|TRBD1|TRBV7-8|-
CASSSGQGFTETQYF
TGTGCCAGCAGCTCGGGACAGGGGTTTACAGAGACCCAGTACTTC
>TRBJ1-1|-|TRBV2|-
CASRGGKGVSGEAFF
TGTGCCAGCAGGGGAGGTAAAGGGGTGTCGGGTGAAGCTTTCTTT
>TRBJ2-5|TRBD1|TRBV5-1|-
CASSLGTAEETQYF
TGCGCCAGCAGCCTGGGGACAGCAGAAGAGACCCAGTACTTC
>TRBJ1-3|-|TRBV9|-
CASSVRDGNTIYF
TGTGCCAGCAGCGTTCGGGATGGAAACACCATATATTTT
>TRBJ2-4|TRBD2|TRBV4-1|-
CASSQDRGGSSILAKNIQYF
TGCGCCAGCAGCCAAGATCGGGGCGGGAGCTCGATTTTAGCCAAAAACATTCAGTACTTC
>TRBJ2-1|-|TRBV10-2|-
CASSTLLGVGAGGISENEQFF
TGCGCCAGCAGCACGTTACTCGGGGTAGGGGCCGGCGGGATCTCGGAAAATGAGCAGTTCTTC
>TRBJ1-1|TRBD1|TRBV13|-
CASRLQGPEAFF
TGTGCCAGCAGACTACAGGGGCCTGAAGCTTTCTTT